This record looks at one TCR beta chain sequence and its context. Its antigen is undetermined. V lost 6 bases and J lost 3; bases outside the gene matches: 7. The length of the CDR3 is 15 residues. Germline CDR1 SNHLY, CDR2 FYNNEI. This entry belongs to a study of cytomegalovirus exposure and HLA in healthy donors. Only in-frame clones appear in the TCRdb table, and some are missing; sequencing was by immunoSEQ multiplex PCR. The profile shows roughly 70,000 clones, approximately 96% of them singletons. Study findings and constraints: A list of 150 to 200 TCR beta chains associated with cytomegalovirus was given. The CMV antigen specificity of a few CMV-associated chains was confirmed through in vitro analysis.

The sample was PBMCs. The receptor comes from a woman under 30 in good health and CMV-seropositive. This sequence joins TRBV2 and TRBJ2-3, with 9 positions matching TRBD2. The CDR3: CASRLAGVGTDTQYF. DNA of the CDR3: TGTGCCAGCAGATTAGCGGGAGTCGGGACAGATACGCAGTATTTT.